The T cell receptor (beta chain) described here comes from a study of long-term antiretroviral therapy in people with HIV. Regarding the study as a whole: When set beside controls, HIV repertoires had CDR3 length ranges that were narrower.

There are 15 residues in the CDR3. Trimming left V 5 bases short and J 3 bases short, with 17 bases between. CDR1 is PRHDT and CDR2 is FYEKMQ in the germline V gene (reference sequence). Comments on this clone: The antigen remains undetermined.

The immunoSEQ assay was v3.0, run at survey level. Assay: immunoSEQ multiplex PCR; the TCRdb copy retains only in-frame clones and omits some. The repertoire consists of about 27,000 clones, with roughly 85% occurring once and the leading ten covering approximately 11%. The sequence derives from a man between 18 and 35 years old with HIV. Sequenced material: unsorted PBMCs, taken 0.8 years before starting antiretroviral therapy. The rearrangement joins TRBV13 to TRBJ2-7; D may be TRBD1 (5 bases). This CDR3 reads CASSLATQGFYEQYF. For the CDR3, the DNA is TGTGCCAGCAGCCTCGCCACCCAGGGATTCTACGAGCAGTACTTC.